This is a list of T cell receptor beta chains from one sample in a study of shared clonotypes between healthy human individuals. TCRdb's table, derived via immunoSEQ multiplex PCR, lists solely in-frame clones and lacks some. The sample records about 1.5 million clones, 96% being singletons. Input material: naive CD4+ T cells sorted from blood. The receptors shown here come from a man younger than 40 in good health. Each CDR3 is given with its conserved first and last residue. A D gene is named only where the DNA matches it firmly. Clone size is not always given. Where it is, it says once, few, many or a class for expanded clones.

TRBJ2-7	TRBV14	-	-	CASSLASGTLSRYEQYF	TGTGCCAGCAGCCTCGCGTCGGGGACATTATCTCGCTACGAGCAGTACTTC
TRBJ2-3	TRBV7-3	-	-	CASGGPGALGTDTQYF	TGTGCCAGCGGTGGTCCAGGGGCCCTCGGCACAGATACGCAGTATTTT
TRBJ1-2	TRBV28	-	-	CASSRSAGVRVGGYTF	TGTGCCAGCAGCCGATCCGCGGGAGTGAGGGTAGGCGGCTACACCTTC
TRBJ1-5	TRBV6-6	-	-	CASSYSAYQPQHF	TGTGCCAGCAGTTACTCGGCCTATCAGCCCCAGCATTTT
TRBJ2-1	TRBV7-9	TRBD1	-	CASSSGQGRNNEQFF	TGTGCCAGCAGCTCTGGACAGGGGAGGAACAATGAGCAGTTCTTC
TRBJ2-7	TRBV18	-	-	CASSPWTSYEQYF	TGTGCCAGCTCACCATGGACCTCCTACGAGCAGTACTTC
TRBJ1-1	TRBV11-2	-	-	CASSPQAMTEAFF	TGTGCCAGCAGCCCCCAGGCAATGACTGAAGCTTTCTTT
TRBJ1-5	TRBV27	-	few	CASSLSAGLQPQHF	TGTGCCAGCAGTTTATCGGCAGGCTTACAGCCCCAGCATTTT
TRBJ2-7	TRBV6-5	-	-	CASSFWPGGGSYEQYF	TGTGCCAGCAGTTTCTGGCCAGGGGGCGGGAGCTACGAGCAGTACTTC
TRBJ1-5	TRBV13	-	once	CASSLGPPTERGWAQHF	TGTGCCAGCAGCTTAGGCCCCCCGACAGAAAGGGGGTGGGCCCAGCATTTT
TRBJ2-3	TRBV27	-	-	CASRGTGTDTQYF	TGTGCCAGCCGGGGGACAGGCACAGATACGCAGTATTTT
TRBJ2-7	TRBV14	TRBD1	-	CASSRNFPGQGFHEQYF	TGTGCCAGCAGCCGAAACTTTCCGGGACAGGGGTTCCACGAGCAGTACTTC
TRBJ1-1	TRBV19	TRBD1	-	CASPRKLSGTAVIWSTEAFF	TGTGCCAGCCCTCGAAAATTGTCCGGGACAGCGGTAATTTGGTCCACTGAAGCTTTCTTT
TRBJ2-2	TRBV7-3	TRBD2	once	CASSLGLAGTGELFF	TGTGCCAGCAGCTTAGGGCTAGCGGGCACCGGGGAGCTGTTTTTT
TRBJ2-7	TRBV11-2	TRBD2	-	CASSSRGGSSYEQYF	TGTGCCAGCAGCTCGAGGGGCGGGAGCTCCTACGAGCAGTACTTC
TRBJ2-7	TRBV4-3	-	-	CASSQEQGNEQYF	TGCGCCAGCAGCCAAGAACAAGGGAACGAGCAGTACTTC
TRBJ1-5	TRBV5-5	TRBD1	-	CASSGTGYSNQPQHF	TGTGCCAGCAGCGGGACAGGATATAGCAATCAGCCCCAGCATTTT
TRBJ2-3	TRBV15	-	-	CATSRDLRGRGSTDTQYF	TGTGCCACCAGCAGAGATCTCCGGGGGCGCGGATCAACAGATACGCAGTATTTT
TRBJ1-2	TRBV25-1	-	-	CASSQAADGGYTF	TGTGCCAGCAGTCAGGCCGCTGATGGAGGCTACACCTTC
TRBJ1-2	TRBV14	-	-	CASSQVTAKRDGYTF	TGTGCCAGCAGCCAAGTGACAGCCAAAAGAGATGGCTACACCTTC
TRBJ2-5	TRBV7-9	TRBD2	-	CASSFTSGRFGETQYF	TGTGCCAGCAGCTTTACTAGCGGGAGGTTCGGGGAGACCCAGTACTTC
TRBJ1-5	TRBV19	-	-	CASTIPSGIGNQPQHF	TGTGCCAGTACCATACCGAGTGGGATCGGCAATCAGCCCCAGCATTTT
TRBJ1-2	TRBV19	TRBD1	few	CASRLDRGTNYGYTF	TGTGCCAGTAGGTTGGACAGGGGTACTAACTATGGCTACACCTTC